This entry lists 8 T cell receptor beta chains sequenced from one sample in a study of shared clonotypes between healthy human individuals. The table came from immunoSEQ multiplex PCR; TCRdb's copy has only in-frame clones and leaves some out. The sample has fewer than 550,000 clones; roughly 79% are singletons. The sample taken for sequencing was PBMCs. These receptors were taken from a woman aged 40 to 55 in good health. Some clones in this sample may be carry-over from other donors' samples.

This chain joins TRBV4-3 and TRBJ2-7, with D unclear. The CDR3 covers 14 residues. Per germline, CDR1 LGHNA and CDR2 YSLEER. V was pared by 1 base and J by 0 bases, with 7 bases between. This CDR3 is CASSQVYPSYEQYF. CDR3 nucleotide sequence: TGCGCCAGCAGCCAAGTATACCCCTCCTACGAGCAGTACTTC.

The chain links TRBV4-1 to TRBJ1-2; D is possibly TRBD1 (6 bases). This CDR3 has 17 amino acids. From germline, CDR1 is MGHRA and CDR2 YSYEKL. Trimming took off 2 bases at V and 4 bases at J, with 20 bases between the two ends. The CDR3 sequence is CASSQLSGQRKFYGYTF. For the CDR3, the DNA is TGCGCCAGCAGCCAATTGAGTGGACAGCGGAAATTCTATGGCTACACCTTC.

The sample holds a few counts of this clone. This chain joins TRBV7-2 and TRBJ1-1; D remains unclear. Germline-derived CDR1 and CDR2 are SGHTA and FQGNSA. V lost 2 bases and J lost 1, with 8 bases in between. There are 14 residues in the CDR3. The CDR3 sequence: CASSLLPENTEAFF. The CDR3 DNA is TGTGCCAGCAGCTTATTACCAGAGAACACTGAAGCTTTCTTT.

For this clone: The identical CDR3 is also encoded by other nucleotide sequences in the sample. The rearrangement uses TRBV18 and TRBJ1-1, with no clear D. V lost 3 bases and J 1 base, leaving 6 bases between the germline ends. Per the germline V gene, CDR1 is KGHSH and CDR2 is LQKENI. The CDR3 runs 13 residues. CDR3 residues: CASSPPQNTEAFF. CDR3 bases: TGTGCCAGCTCACCCCCTCAGAACACTGAAGCTTTCTTT.

The chain links TRBV30 to TRBJ1-4, with a possible D match to TRBD1 (6 bases). CDR1 is GTSNPN, CDR2 SVGIG, per germline (reference sequence). The CDR3 loop spans 15 amino acids. Trimming removed 2 bases from V and 3 bases from J, with 13 bases in between. The CDR3 nucleotides read TGTGCCTGGAGTTCACGGACAGATTCTAATGAAAAACTGTTTTTT. It specifies CAWSSRTDSNEKLFF. The entire variable domain, with the rest obtained from reference TRBV30 and TRBJ1-4, is as follows: SQTIHQWPATLVQPVGSPLSLECTVEGTSNPNLYWYRQAAGRGLQLLFYSVGIGQISSEVPQNLSASRPQDRQFILSSKKLLLSDSGFYLCAWSSRTDSNEKLFFGSGTQLSVL.

The chain has TRBV30 and TRBJ2-7; D tentatively fits TRBD1 or TRBD2 (5 bases each). Germline V CDR1 and CDR2: GTSNPN, SVGIG (reference sequence). The V end lost 3 bases, the J end lost 0 bases, and 21 bases lay between the germline ends. This CDR3 contains 17 residues. CDR3 sequence: CAWSYGRGRSSSYEQYF. CDR3 DNA: TGTGCCTGGAGCTATGGTCGGGGCCGATCTAGCTCCTACGAGCAGTACTTC.

The rearrangement joins TRBV11-2 to TRBJ1-1; TRBD1 aligns across 7 bases. There are 13 residues in the CDR3. Germline trimming cut 5 bases from V and 12 bases from J; bases unmatched to any gene: 12. Germline loops: CDR1 SGHAT, CDR2 FQNNGV. The CDR3 is CASSPTGLESPFF. DNA of the CDR3: TGTGCCAGCAGCCCGACAGGGCTGGAGTCGCCTTTCTTT.

This clone was detected only once. The gene calls are TRBV28 and TRBJ2-5; perhaps TRBD1 as D (5 bases). Deletions cut 10 bases from V and 2 bases from J, with 8 bases between. CDR1 and CDR2 from the germline V gene are MDHEN and SYDVKM. The CDR3 runs to 11 residues. The CDR3 nucleotides read TGTGCCACCCGGACACAAGAGACCCAGTACTTC. It specifies CATRTQETQYF.